These 13 T cell receptor beta chains were all obtained from the same sample, sequenced in a study of beta chain features in type 1 diabetes. Expressed TCRB transcripts got sequenced, as all isolated RNA was reverse transcribed. The repertoire was sequenced with immunoSEQ multiplex PCR; TCRdb's copy has only in-frame clones and lacks some. The table shows about 270,000 clones, with roughly an eighth occurring only once. No cognate antigen is known for these TCRs. Study-wide results and caveats: For Type 1 diabetes patients, all four CD4+ subsets carried TCRB CDR3s that were moderately but significantly shorter.

Sequencing was performed on naive CD4+ T cells from blood. These receptors all stem from a young man with type 1 diabetes.

The chain employs TRBV5-1 and TRBJ2-1, with D possibly matching TRBD1 (6 bases). Germline CDR1 SGHRS, CDR2 YFSETQ. This CDR3 spans 12 amino acids. V was shortened by 0 bases and J by 10 bases, with 8 bases between the two germline ends. Here the CDR3 reads CASSLGGREQFF. CDR3 in DNA: TGCGCCAGCAGCTTGGGGGGGCGGGAGCAGTTCTTC.

A few counts support this clone. This chain links TRBV7-9 with TRBJ2-1; D not certain. The CDR3 totals 13 residues. V was clipped by 0 bases and J by 4 bases, with 4 bases between them. Germline V gene data show CDR1 as SEHNR and CDR2 as FQNEAQ (reference sequence). The CDR3 here is CASSLAAYNEQFF. In DNA form, the CDR3 reads TGTGCCAGCAGCTTAGCAGCTTACAATGAGCAGTTCTTC.

DNA for the CDR3: TGTGCCAGCAGCCAAGACCAGGGCCTCGCGTGGTACGAGCAGTACTTC. It yields the protein CASSQDQGLAWYEQYF. This rearrangement joins TRBV7-9 to TRBJ2-7; perhaps TRBD1 as D (5 bases). V was shortened by 5 bases and J by 4 bases, with 21 bases between the two germline ends. Germline V gene lookup returns CDR1 SEHNR and CDR2 FQNEAQ (reference sequence). There are 16 residues in the CDR3.

V and J are TRBV5-6 and TRBJ2-1; 10 nucleotides match TRBD2. The germline CDR1 and CDR2 sequences are SGHDT and YYEEEE. V was clipped by 1 base and J by 10 bases; unmatched bases: 8. CDR3 size: 15 residues. The CDR3 protein is CASSLRPGLAEEQFF. CDR3 DNA: TGTGCCAGCAGCTTGCGTCCAGGACTAGCGGAAGAGCAGTTCTTC.

The V gene is TRBV6-1, the J gene TRBJ2-5; a possible D gene is TRBD1 (5 bases). The CDR3 extends over 13 amino acids. Looked up from germline, CDR1 is MNHNS and CDR2 is SASEGT. The ends were cut back, 3 bases at V and 5 bases at J, with 10 bases in the middle. The CDR3 spells CASSDRQMETQYF. The DNA of the CDR3 is TGTGCCAGCAGTGATAGACAGATGGAGACCCAGTACTTC.

V and J are TRBV28 and TRBJ2-1; 8 positions agree with TRBD2. CDR3 size: 15 residues. With V trimmed by 6 bases and J by 4 bases, 8 bases remained unmatched. Germline CDR1 is MDHEN and CDR2 is SYDVKM. The CDR3 sequence: CASRPGGGLYNEQFF. CDR3 sequence (DNA): TGTGCCAGCAGACCCGGGGGGGGTTTATACAATGAGCAGTTCTTC.

This clone has a handful of counts. The chain links TRBV9 to TRBJ2-1, with TRBD2 identical over 10 bases. Germline V CDR1 and CDR2: SGDLS, YYNGEE. The CDR3 spans 17 residues. V lost 3 bases, J lost 10 bases, and 16 bases stayed unmatched. For the CDR3, the DNA is TGTGCCAGCAGCGCCCCAGGCACTAGCGGGACCGGAGAGGAGCAGTTCTTC. This gives the protein CASSAPGTSGTGEEQFF.

This clone was counted between two and nine times. The chain carries TRBV7-9 and TRBJ1-2; 7 nucleotides line up with TRBD1. Trimming took 5 bases from V and 6 from J; bases not matched to a gene: 9. Germline lookup yields CDR1 SEHNR and CDR2 FQNEAQ (reference sequence). The CDR3 is 14 residues long. The CDR3 DNA sequence: TGTGCCAGCAGCCCACAGGGGAGAAGGGATGGCTACACCTTC. As protein: CASSPQGRRDGYTF.

This clone was found a few times. The CDR3: CASSLVRAGSPYEQYF. The CDR3 DNA reads as TGCGCCAGCAGCTTGGTGAGGGCGGGAAGCCCCTACGAGCAGTACTTC. The chain joins TRBV5-1 to TRBJ2-7; D is perhaps TRBD2 (6 bases). Looked up from germline, CDR1 is SGHRS and CDR2 is YFSETQ. The CDR3 runs 16 residues. Trimming pared 0 bases from V and 2 bases from J, leaving 15 bases between.

The chain joins TRBV10-3 to TRBJ2-1; TRBD2 aligns across 10 bases. With 7 bases clipped from V and 6 bases from J, the junction kept 3 bases outside the gene matches. This CDR3 contains 13 residues. In germline, CDR1 is ENHRY, CDR2 SYGVKD. CDR3 coding DNA: TGTGCCATCATGGCTAGCGGGAGCAATGAGCAGTTCTTC. Translating gives CAIMASGSNEQFF.

The gene calls are TRBV4-3 and TRBJ2-2; TRBD2 is a possible D gene (6 bases). Trimming removed 4 bases from V and 1 base from J, with 16 bases in between. The CDR3 runs to 17 residues. Germline V gives CDR1 LGHNA, CDR2 YSLEER. The CDR3 loop reads CASSPSRDSGNTGELFF. In DNA form, the CDR3 reads TGCGCCAGCAGCCCAAGCAGGGATAGCGGGAACACCGGGGAGCTGTTTTTT.

The table lists this clone with a few counts. This chain connects TRBV9 to TRBJ2-3; TRBD2 matches at 8 bases. The CDR3 sequence is 15 residues long. V was clipped by 2 bases and J by 0 bases; unmatched bases: 2. Germline values: CDR1 SGDLS, CDR2 YYNGEE. The CDR3 DNA reads TGTGCCAGCAGCGTTAGCGGGGCTAGCACAGATACGCAGTATTTT. Protein sequence: CASSVSGASTDTQYF. Using reference TRBV9 and TRBJ2-3 for the parts outside the CDR3, the full variable domain is DSGVTQTPKHLITATGQRVTLRCSPRSGDLSVYWYQQSLDQGLQFLIQYYNGEERAKGNILERFSAQQFPDLHSELNLSSLELGDSALYFCASSVSGASTDTQYFGPGTRLTVL.

The chain has TRBV6-6 and TRBJ2-7, with TRBD2 identical over 11 bases. The CDR3 is 15 amino acids. Per germline, CDR1 MNHNY and CDR2 SVGAGI (reference sequence). V was clipped by 5 bases and J by 9 bases; unmatched bases: 12. DNA for the CDR3: TGTGCCAGCAGTAGCTGGCGTAGCGGGAGGGTAGTGCAGTACTTC. Translated, it gives CASSSWRSGRVVQYF.